This TCR beta chain was found in a study of CD8 T cells in Susac syndrome. Through negative isolation, CD4+ and CD8+ T cells were obtained, while TEMRA cells were enriched using FACS. When the RNA was reverse transcribed, random hexamers were used with an input of roughly 0.45 to 1 ug. A single record per CDR3 protein comes from TCRdb applying MiXCR to the immunoSEQ multiplex PCR reads. This table holds about 110,000 distinct CDR3 sequences, 94% found once. The ends were cut back, 1 base at V and 1 base at J, with 12 bases in the middle. Germline lookup yields CDR1 SGHRS and CDR2 YFSETQ. The CDR3 runs to 15 residues.

Sequences were obtained from CD8+ T cells from PBMCs. The chain couples TRBV5-1 to TRBJ2-7; D is uncertain. This clonotype originated in a human donor with Susac syndrome. CDR3 in amino acids: CASSLSPAESYEQYF. CDR3 bases: TGCGCCAGCAGCTTGTCTCCCGCCGAATCCTACGAGCAGTACTTC.